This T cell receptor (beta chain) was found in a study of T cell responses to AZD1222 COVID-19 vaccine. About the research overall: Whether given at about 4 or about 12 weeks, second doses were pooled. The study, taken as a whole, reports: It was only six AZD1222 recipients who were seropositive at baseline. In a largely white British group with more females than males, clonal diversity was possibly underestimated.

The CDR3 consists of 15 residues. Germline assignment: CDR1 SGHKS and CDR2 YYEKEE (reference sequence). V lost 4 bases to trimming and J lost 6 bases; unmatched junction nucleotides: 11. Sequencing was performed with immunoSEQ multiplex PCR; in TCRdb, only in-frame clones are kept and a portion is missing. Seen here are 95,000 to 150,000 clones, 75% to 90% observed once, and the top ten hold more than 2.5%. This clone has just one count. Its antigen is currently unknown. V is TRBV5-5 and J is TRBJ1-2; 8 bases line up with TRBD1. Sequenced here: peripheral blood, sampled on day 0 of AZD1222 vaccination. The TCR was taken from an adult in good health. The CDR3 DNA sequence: TGTGCCAGCAGCCCCAGGACAGGGAAGGGGAATGGCTACACCTTC. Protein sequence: CASSPRTGKGNGYTF.